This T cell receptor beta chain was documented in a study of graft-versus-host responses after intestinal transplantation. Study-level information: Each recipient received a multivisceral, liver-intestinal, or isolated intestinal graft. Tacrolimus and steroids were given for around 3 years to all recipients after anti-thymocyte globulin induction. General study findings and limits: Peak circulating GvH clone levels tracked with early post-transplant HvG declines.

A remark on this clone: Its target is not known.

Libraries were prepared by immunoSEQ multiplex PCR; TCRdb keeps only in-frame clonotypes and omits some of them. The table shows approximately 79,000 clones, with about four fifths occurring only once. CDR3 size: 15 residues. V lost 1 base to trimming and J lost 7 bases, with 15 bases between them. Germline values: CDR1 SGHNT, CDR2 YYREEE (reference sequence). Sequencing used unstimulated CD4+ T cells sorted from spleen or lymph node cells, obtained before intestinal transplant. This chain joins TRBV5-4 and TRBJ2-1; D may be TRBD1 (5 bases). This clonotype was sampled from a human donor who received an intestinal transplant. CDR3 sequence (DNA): TGTGCCAGCAGCTTGTATACAGGCTCGTTTAATGAGCAGTTCTTC. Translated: CASSLYTGSFNEQFF.